One and the same sample provided the 30 T cell receptor beta chains below, sequenced in a study of high-grade serous ovarian cancer treatment subgroups. Sequencing used immunoSEQ multiplex PCR; TCRdb keeps in-frame clones, though not all of them. The table has about 28,000 clones, around 80% seen once. Tumor samples were obtained before definitive surgery or chemotherapy. The sequencing input was tumor tissue. These receptors were taken from a human donor with high-grade serous ovarian cancer.

The count of this clone is one. V gene TRBV7-2 combines with J gene TRBJ2-5, with a tentative D call TRBD1 (6 bases). Germline CDR1 reads SGHTA; CDR2 reads FQGNSA. The CDR3 length is 14 residues. V was cut by 4 bases and J by 1 base, with 10 bases left in between. CDR3 nucleotide sequence: TGTGCCAGCAGCTCCCGGACAGCCCAAGAGACCCAGTACTTC. Translating it yields CASSSRTAQETQYF.

This chain joins TRBV5-1 and TRBJ1-6; D call uncertain. Germline-derived CDR1 and CDR2 are SGHRS and YFSETQ. V was pared by 0 bases and J by 5 bases, with 6 bases between. The CDR3 is made up of 14 amino acids. CDR3 DNA sequence: TGCGCCAGCAGCTTGGAACGGGATAATTCACCCCTCCACTTT. Translation: CASSLERDNSPLHF. Based on the CDR3 plus reference TRBV5-1 and TRBJ1-6, the full variable domain is KAGVTQTPRYLIKTRGQQVTLSCSPISGHRSVSWYQQTPGQGLQFLFEYFSETQRNKGNFPGRFSGRQFSNSRSEMNVSTLELGDSALYLCASSLERDNSPLHFGNGTRLTVT.

The chain has TRBV4-1 and TRBJ1-5; D unclear. The V gene's germline CDR1 is MGHRA and CDR2 YSYEKL. This CDR3 contains 15 residues. Deletions cut 1 base from V and 1 base from J, with 8 bases between. CDR3 sequence: CASSQGVASNQPQHF. CDR3 bases: TGCGCCAGCAGCCAAGGGGTGGCGAGCAATCAGCCCCAGCATTTT.

V and J are TRBV28 and TRBJ2-1; maybe TRBD2 (6 bases). Germline CDR1 is MDHEN and CDR2 is SYDVKM. Trimming took off 6 bases at V and 4 bases at J, with 10 bases between the two ends. The CDR3 is 13 amino acids. CDR3 amino acids: CASSGLLYNEQFF. CDR3 bases: TGTGCCAGCAGCGGACTACTTTACAATGAGCAGTTCTTC.

The chain has TRBV10-3 and TRBJ2-1, with D possibly matching TRBD2 (6 bases). V was trimmed by 0 bases and J by 7 bases, leaving 16 bases between them. This CDR3 region has 16 residues. CDR1 ENHRY and CDR2 SYGVKD come from the germline V gene. CDR3 in amino acids: CAISESIAGMGNEQFF. The CDR3 nucleotides are TGTGCCATCAGTGAGTCTATTGCGGGAATGGGGAATGAGCAGTTCTTC.

The V call is TRBV18, the J call TRBJ2-5; 8 bases map to TRBD1. Germline trimming cut 8 bases from V and 5 bases from J; bases unmatched to any gene: 7. The CDR3 spans 13 residues. Germline V CDR1 and CDR2: KGHSH, LQKENI. The DNA of the CDR3 is TGTGCCAGCACAGGACAGGGCCTCGAGACCCAGTACTTC. Translating it yields CASTGQGLETQYF.

This clone came up a few times. This sequence joins TRBV7-9 and TRBJ1-1; 9 bases fit TRBD1. The CDR3 has 15 residues. Trimming at V came to 4 bases and at J to 1 base, leaving 4 bases not matched to a gene. Germline values: CDR1 SEHNR, CDR2 FQNEAQ (reference sequence). The CDR3 sequence: CASSYAGQGNTEAFF. CDR3 in DNA: TGTGCCAGCAGCTACGCGGGACAGGGGAACACTGAAGCTTTCTTT.

The genes are TRBV5-4 and TRBJ2-1; 7 bases fit TRBD1. CDR3 length: 16 residues. Per germline, CDR1 SGHNT and CDR2 YYREEE (reference sequence). J was trimmed by 8 bases and V by 2 bases; bases with no gene match: 13. In nucleotides, the CDR3 is TGTGCCAGCAGCTTCCGCACAGGGGCAGCGGCACATGAGCAGTTCTTC. Amino acid sequence: CASSFRTGAAAHEQFF.

In its sample, this clone was seen a few times. This chain's CDR3 is CASSDDRTTFYGYTF. For the CDR3, the DNA is TGTGCCAGCAGTGACGACAGGACAACCTTCTATGGCTACACCTTC. The gene calls are TRBV6-1 and TRBJ1-2, with D possibly being TRBD1 (6 bases). Germline V gene sequence: CDR1 MNHNS, CDR2 SASEGT. V lost 3 bases and J lost 4, with 15 bases in between. The CDR3 spans 15 residues.

This clone was seen only once. This rearrangement joins TRBV2 to TRBJ1-1, with no clear D. CDR1 is SNHLY and CDR2 is FYNNEI in the germline V gene. V lost 4 bases and J 6 bases, leaving 9 bases between the germline ends. CDR3 length: 12 residues. CDR3 protein: CASSGQVAEAFF. CDR3 nucleotide sequence: TGTGCCAGCAGTGGGCAGGTTGCTGAAGCTTTCTTT.

This clone was detected only once. Written as DNA, the CDR3 is TGTGCCAGCAGCTCCGGGACTACTAGCAATGAGCAGTTCTTC. It codes for CASSSGTTSNEQFF. The genes are TRBV11-2 and TRBJ2-1, with 7 bases aligning to TRBD2. Germline V gene data show CDR1 as SGHAT and CDR2 as FQNNGV. This CDR3 comprises 14 residues. The trim removed 4 bases at V and 6 bases at J, leaving 6 bases unmatched. The full variable domain, in which reference TRBV11-2 and TRBJ2-1 provide the parts outside the CDR3, is EAGVAQSPRYKIIEKRQSVAFWCNPISGHATLYWYQQILGQGPKLLIQFQNNGVVDDSQLPKDRFSAERLKGVDSTLKIQPAKLEDSAVYLCASSSGTTSNEQFFGPGTRLTVL.

V gene TRBV14 combines with J gene TRBJ2-2; TRBD2 matches 7 bases. CDR3 length: 14 residues. The V gene's germline CDR1 is SGHDN and CDR2 FVKESK. The ends lost 5 bases at V and 4 bases at J; junction bases unmatched: 4. The CDR3 loop reads CASSWDYSTGELFF. DNA for the CDR3: TGTGCCAGCAGCTGGGACTATAGCACCGGGGAGCTGTTTTTT.

This clone was detected a few times. The gene calls are TRBV6-1 and TRBJ1-1, with 9 bases identical to TRBD1. Germline V gives CDR1 MNHNS, CDR2 SASEGT. This CDR3 is built from 11 residues. V trimming: 6 bases; J trimming: 10 bases; junction bases outside the gene matches: 3. The CDR3 here is CASSLQGAAFF. CDR3 nucleotide sequence: TGTGCCAGCAGCCTACAGGGGGCAGCTTTCTTT.

The chain is built from TRBV25-1 and TRBJ1-1, with D unclear. Deletions cut 4 bases from V and 1 base from J, with 13 bases between. The CDR3 runs to 15 residues. Germline V CDR1 and CDR2: MGHDK, SYGVNS. The CDR3: CASSASTAANTEAFF. In nucleotides, the CDR3 is TGTGCCAGCAGTGCTTCGACGGCAGCGAACACTGAAGCTTTCTTT. The full variable domain, with the rest looked up from reference TRBV25-1 and TRBJ1-1, is EADIYQTPRYLVIGTGKKITLECSQTMGHDKMYWYQQDPGMELHLIHYSYGVNSTEKGDLSSESTVSRIRTEHFPLTLESARPSHTSQYLCASSASTAANTEAFFGQGTRLTVV.

This clone has a single count. The rearrangement uses TRBV28 and TRBJ2-4; tentatively, D is TRBD2 (6 bases). This CDR3 comprises 17 residues. CDR1 and CDR2 from the germline V gene are MDHEN and SYDVKM. Trimming stripped 2 bases from V and 8 bases from J, with 22 bases between. The CDR3 reads CASSLLKGRGLEDIQYF. CDR3 in DNA: TGTGCCAGCAGTTTACTGAAGGGTCGGGGGTTAGAGGACATTCAGTACTTC.

The V call is TRBV7-9, the J call TRBJ2-2; TRBD2 matches 14 bases. The CDR3 length is 17 residues. Looked up from germline, CDR1 is SEHNR and CDR2 is FQNEAQ (reference sequence). The junction had 7 bases not matched to a gene; V was cut back by 4 bases and J by 6 bases. CDR3 amino acids: CASSSPGLAGVAGELFF. In nucleotides, the CDR3 is TGTGCCAGCAGCTCACCGGGACTAGCGGGAGTCGCCGGGGAGCTGTTTTTT.

The V and J genes are TRBV6-6 and TRBJ1-5; tentative D call: TRBD1 (5 bases). CDR1 is MNHNY, CDR2 SVGAGI, per germline (reference sequence). The CDR3 has 14 residues. The germline V and J ends were trimmed by 6 bases and 2 bases, with 11 bases remaining between them. The CDR3 DNA sequence: TGTGCCAGCAGGACCGGGGGAGGCAATCAGCCCCAGCATTTT. It is translated as CASRTGGGNQPQHF.

V gene TRBV11-2 combines with J gene TRBJ2-7; D possibly corresponds to TRBD2 (6 bases). V was shortened by 5 bases and J by 6 bases, with 26 bases between the two germline ends. This CDR3 contains 17 residues. Germline V gene lookup returns CDR1 SGHAT and CDR2 FQNNGV. The CDR3 region is CASSPQIDSAQGLEQYF. CDR3 in DNA: TGTGCCAGCAGCCCCCAAATCGACTCCGCTCAGGGACTCGAGCAGTACTTC.

The V gene is TRBV6-5, the J gene TRBJ2-3; D might be TRBD2 (5 bases). V was clipped by 0 bases and J by 6 bases, with 16 bases between them. There are 16 residues in the CDR3. CDR1 and CDR2 (germline): MNHEY, SVGAGI. The chain's CDR3 is CASSYSRTQRGDTQYF. In DNA form, the CDR3 reads TGTGCCAGCAGTTACTCCCGAACCCAAAGAGGGGATACGCAGTATTTT.

The J gene is TRBJ2-3, the V gene TRBV5-1; the match to TRBD2 covers 14 bases. With V trimmed by 3 bases and J by 2 bases, 8 bases remained unmatched. The CDR3 contains 18 residues. Germline CDR1 is SGHRS and CDR2 is YFSETQ. The CDR3 here is CASSSLGTSGSSTDTQYF. CDR3 DNA: TGCGCCAGCAGCTCCTTGGGGACTAGCGGGAGCTCCACAGATACGCAGTATTTT.

V gene TRBV6-5 combines with J gene TRBJ2-1; 13 bases line up with TRBD2. Germline V gene sequence: CDR1 MNHEY, CDR2 SVGAGI. This CDR3 contains 14 residues. Trimming took 6 bases from V and 9 from J; bases not matched to a gene: 5. CDR3 protein: CASSRLAGGIEQFF. The CDR3 DNA follows: TGTGCCAGCAGCCGACTAGCGGGAGGTATTGAGCAGTTCTTC.

The J gene is TRBJ2-5, the V gene TRBV7-2; no reliable D call. CDR1 is SGHTA, CDR2 FQGNSA, per germline. CDR3 size: 13 residues. Trimming took off 1 base at V and 4 bases at J, with 7 bases between the two ends. The CDR3 nucleotides are TGTGCCAGCAGCTTAGGACGGGCAGAGACCCAGTACTTC. Its protein is CASSLGRAETQYF. The variable domain in full, with the rest retrieved from reference TRBV7-2 and TRBJ2-5, is GAGVSQSPSNKVTEKGKDVELRCDPISGHTALYWYRQSLGQGLEFLIYFQGNSAPDKSGLPSDRFSAERTGGSVSTLTIQRTQQEDSAVYLCASSLGRAETQYFGPGTRLLVL.

The chain carries TRBV5-6 and TRBJ2-6; D call uncertain. V was trimmed by 0 bases and J by 0 bases, leaving 7 bases between them. The CDR3 contains 16 residues. Looked up from germline, CDR1 is SGHDT and CDR2 is YYEEEE. CDR3 sequence (DNA): TGTGCCAGCAGCTTGGGCAGCATCTCTGGGGCCAACGTCCTGACTTTC. Its protein is CASSLGSISGANVLTF.

This clone was found a few times. V is TRBV30 and J is TRBJ1-1; D gene ambiguous. The CDR3 has 12 residues. Germline V gives CDR1 GTSNPN, CDR2 SVGIG (reference sequence). Between the trimmed V and J ends, which lost 3 bases and 5 bases, there was a span of 10 bases. The CDR3 sequence is CAWRRPETEAFF. The CDR3 coding sequence is TGTGCCTGGAGAAGACCCGAGACTGAAGCTTTCTTT.

The DNA of the CDR3 is TGTGCCAGCAGTTACTCCCAGGGTAGGGAGCAGCCCCAGCATTTT. Translating it yields CASSYSQGREQPQHF. The chain links TRBV6-5 to TRBJ1-5; weak D call: TRBD1 (5 bases). CDR3 length: 15 amino acids. The germline V gene has CDR1 MNHEY and CDR2 SVGAGI. The V and J ends lost 0 bases and 7 bases respectively, with 13 bases between them.

The rearrangement joins TRBV6-1 to TRBJ2-3; TRBD2 agrees at 11 bases. The germline CDR1 and CDR2 sequences are MNHNS and SASEGT. The junction had 7 bases not matched to a gene; V was cut back by 6 bases and J by 5 bases. The CDR3 runs to 15 residues. This CDR3 is CASSLIAGGLDTQYF. CDR3 nucleotides: TGTGCCAGCAGCCTCATAGCGGGAGGGTTAGATACGCAGTATTTT.

The chain recombines TRBV7-3 with TRBJ2-2, with 9 bases that match TRBD2. The CDR3 loop spans 16 amino acids. The germline CDR1 and CDR2 sequences are SGHTA and FQGTGA. V was pared by 4 bases and J by 10 bases, with 13 bases of the junction left unmatched. CDR3 DNA: TGTGCCAGCAGCTCCAACCCTCTAGCGGGATGGGCGGAGCTGTTTTTT. Translated, it gives CASSSNPLAGWAELFF. The variable domain in full, with the rest retrieved from reference TRBV7-3 and TRBJ2-2, is GAGVSQTPSNKVTEKGKYVELRCDPISGHTALYWYRQSLGQGPEFLIYFQGTGAADDSGLPNDRFFAVRPEGSVSTLKIQRTERGDSAVYLCASSSNPLAGWAELFFGEGSRLTVL.

The chain recombines TRBV7-8 with TRBJ2-3; perhaps D is TRBD1 or TRBD2 (5 bases each). Germline CDR1 is SGHVS and CDR2 is FQNEAQ. The CDR3 extends over 14 amino acids. Trimming left V 5 bases short and J 1 base short, with 10 bases between. CDR3: CASSPMGGTDTQYF. For the CDR3, the DNA is TGTGCCAGCAGCCCAATGGGGGGCACAGATACGCAGTATTTT.

The gene calls are TRBV19 and TRBJ2-1; tentative D call: TRBD2 (6 bases). V lost 1 base and J lost 2, with 6 bases in between. The CDR3 sequence is 14 residues long. The germline gives CDR1 LNHDA, CDR2 SQIVND (reference sequence). CDR3 nucleotides: TGTGCCAGTAGTATAGGGGGGGCCTACAATGAGCAGTTCTTC. This encodes CASSIGGAYNEQFF.

The V gene is TRBV7-9, the J gene TRBJ1-5; a weak D match, TRBD1 (5 bases). Trimming shortened V by 4 bases and J by 0 bases, and 10 bases separated the two germline ends. This CDR3 comprises 15 residues. Germline V gene sequence: CDR1 SEHNR, CDR2 FQNEAQ (reference sequence). The CDR3 region is CASSWGADSNQPQHF. For the CDR3, the DNA is TGTGCCAGCAGCTGGGGCGCCGATAGCAATCAGCCCCAGCATTTT.